This T cell receptor (beta chain) stems from a study of technical replicates of blood from four donors. Sequenced by immunoSEQ multiplex PCR; TCRdb stores in-frame clones only, minus some. The table has 70,000 to 95,000 clones, approximately 94% seen once. This clone is a singleton in its sample. Sequencing used T cells isolated from PBMCs. This sequence originates from a human donor in good health.

The CDR3 DNA sequence: TGTGCCAGCAGCTTAGGTCGAGCGGGCTCCTACGAGCAGTACTTC. Translating it yields CASSLGRAGSYEQYF. The rearrangement uses TRBV7-6 and TRBJ2-7, with D possibly TRBD2 on 6 matching bases. This CDR3 is 15 amino acids long. V was pared by 1 base and J by 0 bases, with 10 bases between. From germline, CDR1 is SGHVS and CDR2 FNYEAQ.